This is a list of T cell receptor beta chains from one sample in a study of shared clonotypes between healthy human individuals. TCRdb keeps only in-frame clones here, not all; method: immunoSEQ multiplex PCR. The sample includes about 320,000 clones, around 86% seen only once; the top ten take 15% to 20%. The sample consisted of memory CD8+ T cells sorted from blood. The receptors come from a young man in good health. Each CDR3 is given with its conserved first and last residue. A D gene is named only where the DNA matches it firmly. Some rows mark clone size as missing; the rest say once, few, many or name a class of expanded clone.

d_call	v_call	j_call	clone_size	cdr3_length	cdr3_nt	cdr3_aa
.	TRBV27	TRBJ1-5	.	16	TGTGCCAGCAGTTTATCTGCGGGGTTGAGCAATCAGCCCCAGCATTTT	CASSLSAGLSNQPQHF
.	TRBV2	TRBJ1-2	.	14	TGTGCCAGCAGTATCCGACAGGCGACCTATGGCTACACCTTC	CASSIRQATYGYTF
.	TRBV7-9	TRBJ1-1	.	13	TGTGCCAGCAGCTTAGAGGGGCACACTGAAGCTTTCTTT	CASSLEGHTEAFF
.	TRBV4-1	TRBJ1-1	.	16	TGCGCCAGCAGCCAAGATGTTTGGGCCCTAAACACTGAAGCTTTCTTT	CASSQDVWALNTEAFF
TRBD2	TRBV11-2	TRBJ2-1	once	16	TGTGCCAGCAGCCCCCGGACTAGCGGGGGCAGAGATGAGCAGTTCTTC	CASSPRTSGGRDEQFF
.	TRBV6-5	TRBJ2-2	.	16	TGTGCCAGCAGTTACTCGTACGGCGGAGCCACCGGGGAGCTGTTTTTT	CASSYSYGGATGELFF
.	TRBV27	TRBJ1-1	.	12	TGTGCCAGCAGTTTGCTGGGTCGTGAAGCTTTCTTT	CASSLLGREAFF
.	TRBV6-6	TRBJ2-1	.	12	TGTGCCAGCCGGGACAACTACAATGAGCAGTTCTTC	CASRDNYNEQFF
TRBD1	TRBV5-6	TRBJ2-1	.	15	TGTGCCAGCAGCGGGCCGGGACAGGTTTACAATGAGCAGTTCTTC	CASSGPGQVYNEQFF
TRBD1	TRBV5-4	TRBJ2-7	.	14	TGTGCCAGCAGCGCATTGGGACAGACCTACGAGCAGTACTTC	CASSALGQTYEQYF
TRBD2	TRBV6-4	TRBJ2-2	.	14	TGTGCCAGCAGTGAAGCGGGGGGAACCGGGGAGCTGTTTTTT	CASSEAGGTGELFF
.	TRBV7-9	TRBJ1-1	.	13	TGTGCCAGCAGCATCACAGGGAAGACTGAAGCTTTCTTT	CASSITGKTEAFF
.	TRBV5-4	TRBJ2-2	.	14	TGTGCCAGCACCCCGGGCACATACACCGGGGAGCTGTTTTTT	CASTPGTYTGELFF
TRBD1	TRBV10-1	TRBJ2-4	.	15	TGCGCCAGCAGTGAGGAGAAGGGGGCGCGAAACATTCAGTACTTC	CASSEEKGARNIQYF
.	TRBV7-8	TRBJ1-5	.	15	TGTGCCAGCAGCTTACTGCAGGGTTTCAATCAGCCCCAGCATTTT	CASSLLQGFNQPQHF
.	TRBV28	TRBJ2-7	.	15	TGTGCCAGCAGTTTAATCGGGCCGGGATCGGGGGAGCAGTACTTC	CASSLIGPGSGEQYF
.	TRBV27	TRBJ2-3	.	14	TGTGCCACCGGGACTCATGCTAGCACAGATACGCAGTATTTT	CATGTHASTDTQYF
.	TRBV4-1	TRBJ2-1	.	13	TGCGCCAGCAGCCTAAAGGAGGGGCCTGAGCAGTTCTTC	CASSLKEGPEQFF
.	TRBV9	TRBJ2-1	.	13	TGTGCCAGCAGCGTTAACTCCGCAGGTGAGCAGTTCTTC	CASSVNSAGEQFF
.	TRBV4-3	TRBJ2-7	.	15	TGCGCCAGCAGCCAAGATTTGACAGCTTCCTACGAGCAGTACTTC	CASSQDLTASYEQYF
.	TRBV7-9	TRBJ1-4	.	15	TGTGCCAGCAGCTCTCGGACCCAGGCGGAGGAAAAACTGTTTTTT	CASSSRTQAEEKLFF
.	TRBV28	TRBJ1-2	.	15	TGTGCCAGCAGTTTCGCTATAACAGGGAAGTATGGCTACACCTTC	CASSFAITGKYGYTF
.	TRBV25-1	TRBJ2-1	.	14	TGTGCCAGCAGTGAACCCTGGCCGCACAATGAGCAGTTCTTC	CASSEPWPHNEQFF
.	TRBV7-9	TRBJ2-7	.	14	TGTGCCAGCAGCCAAAGCGGCCCTTCCTACGAGCAGTACTTC	CASSQSGPSYEQYF
.	TRBV13	TRBJ1-1	many	15	TGTGCCAGCAGCTTAGAGGGGGGCACTGTGGCCGAAGCTTTCTTT	CASSLEGGTVAEAFF
TRBD1	TRBV5-1	TRBJ1-6	.	15	TGCGCCAGCAGCTGGGAGGGACAGCAGAATTCACCCCTCCACTTT	CASSWEGQQNSPLHF
.	TRBV11-2	TRBJ2-5	once	14	TGTGCCAGTAACCTCGCCGGGACCCAAGAGACCCAGTACTTC	CASNLAGTQETQYF
.	TRBV6-5	TRBJ2-7	.	13	TGTGCCACTATCGACCCTAGCTCCTACGAGCAGTACTTC	CATIDPSSYEQYF
.	TRBV11-3	TRBJ2-6	.	17	TGTGCCAGCAGCCCACGGAGGGGCAGCTCTGGGGCCAACGTCCTGACTTTC	CASSPRRGSSGANVLTF
.	TRBV18	TRBJ2-5	.	11	TGTGCCAGCTCACCGTGGGAGACCCAGTACTTC	CASSPWETQYF
.	TRBV6-1	TRBJ2-7	.	14	TGTGCCAGCACCAAGAGCAGGAACAACTACGAGCAGTACTTC	CASTKSRNNYEQYF
TRBD1	TRBV5-1	TRBJ1-5	.	16	TGCGCCAGCAGCCGCGGGGCAGGGGGACCTTATCAGCCCCAGCATTTT	CASSRGAGGPYQPQHF
TRBD2	TRBV10-3	TRBJ2-2	.	18	TGTGCCATTCATTCTGTACTAGCGGGAGGACCGAACACCGGGGAGCTGTTTTTT	CAIHSVLAGGPNTGELFF
.	TRBV10-2	TRBJ2-1	.	11	TGCGCCAGCAGTGTGGGCAGAGAGCAGTTCTTC	CASSVGREQFF
.	TRBV28	TRBJ1-2	.	13	TGTGCCAGCAAAGAAGGAGGGAACTATGGCTACACCTTC	CASKEGGNYGYTF
.	TRBV7-2	TRBJ1-1	.	15	TGTGCCAGCACTTTCTTTGGGGAGATCAACACTGAAGCTTTCTTT	CASTFFGEINTEAFF
TRBD2	TRBV7-3	TRBJ2-3	.	16	TGTGCCAGCAGCTCCCACGAATATAGCGGGGTAGATACGCAGTATTTT	CASSSHEYSGVDTQYF
TRBD2	TRBV5-1	TRBJ2-7	few	13	TGCGCCAGCGGGAAGACTAGCGCCTACGAGCAGTACTTC	CASGKTSAYEQYF
TRBD1	TRBV28	TRBJ1-2	.	16	TGTGCCAGCAGTGCACCACTGACAGGGGGCAAGGGTGGCTACACCTTC	CASSAPLTGGKGGYTF
.	TRBV21-1	TRBJ1-2	.	17	TGTGCCAGCAGCAAAAGGTCTCGAGCGGGGCGCCTGAGGGGCTACACCTTC	CASSKRSRAGRLRGYTF
.	TRBV7-9	TRBJ2-7	.	12	TGTGCCAGCAGCTTAGGACCCCAAGCTGCGTACTTC	CASSLGPQAAYF
TRBD1	TRBV14	TRBJ2-7	.	15	TGTGCCAGCAGTCCGTGGACAGGGCCTCGAAACGAGCAGTACTTC	CASSPWTGPRNEQYF
.	TRBV6-6	TRBJ2-6	.	15	TGTGCCAGCCTACCAGGGATATATGGGGCCAACGTCCTGACTTTC	CASLPGIYGANVLTF
TRBD2	TRBV7-8	TRBJ2-3	.	16	TGTGCCAGCAGCGCAACGCTAGCGGTCGGAGCAGATACGCAGTATTTT	CASSATLAVGADTQYF
.	TRBV13	TRBJ2-5	once	15	TGTGCCAGCAGCCTAGTCCCGGGGTTACAAGAGACCCAGTACTTC	CASSLVPGLQETQYF
.	TRBV4-1	TRBJ2-4	.	17	TGCGCCAGCAGCCGCCGCCGGGACGCAGGCTTCAAAAACATTCAGTACTTC	CASSRRRDAGFKNIQYF
.	TRBV28	TRBJ1-1	.	14	TGTGCCAGCAGCCGCTCGGAAGGGAACACTGAAGCTTTCTTT	CASSRSEGNTEAFF
.	TRBV2	TRBJ2-7	.	15	TGTGCCAGCAGTGAATTGTCGGACGGATCCTACGAGCAGTACTTC	CASSELSDGSYEQYF
TRBD1	TRBV7-8	TRBJ1-1	.	16	TGTGCCAGCAGCTTATTTGGCACAGGGGCGGACACTGAAGCTTTCTTT	CASSLFGTGADTEAFF
.	TRBV10-3	TRBJ2-2	.	13	TGTGCCATCATTAATCTTAGTACCGGGGAGCTGTTTTTT	CAIINLSTGELFF
.	TRBV5-1	TRBJ2-7	.	15	TGCGCCAGCAGCAGTGGGACCATGATGGGGTACGAGCAGTACTTC	CASSSGTMMGYEQYF
TRBD2	TRBV5-4	TRBJ2-1	once	14	TGTGCCAGCAGCTTTAGCGGGGGGAACAATGAGCAGTTCTTC	CASSFSGGNNEQFF
.	TRBV6-6	TRBJ2-2	.	9	TGTGCCAGCGGGTTTGGGCTGTTTTTT	CASGFGLFF
.	TRBV10-1	TRBJ2-2	.	12	TGCGCCAGCAGTGAGGACACCGGGGAGCTGTTTTTT	CASSEDTGELFF
.	TRBV10-2	TRBJ2-2	.	15	TGCGCCAGCAGTGCGGTGGGCCGCAGGGTCGGGGAGCTGTTTTTT	CASSAVGRRVGELFF
.	TRBV28	TRBJ1-1	.	12	TGTGCCAGCAAAGAGACAGACACTGAAGCTTTCTTT	CASKETDTEAFF
.	TRBV11-2	TRBJ2-5	.	12	TGTGCCAGCAGCTTAACTCAGGAGACCCAGTACTTC	CASSLTQETQYF
TRBD1	TRBV5-6	TRBJ1-6	.	18	TGTGCCAGCAGCTCCGCACTAAGCCGGGACAGGGCGAATTCACCCCTCCACTTT	CASSSALSRDRANSPLHF
.	TRBV6-5	TRBJ2-1	once	16	TGTGCCAGCAGTTACTCGATCGGGGAGGCCTACAATGAGCAGTTCTTC	CASSYSIGEAYNEQFF
.	TRBV5-1	TRBJ1-1	.	14	TGCGCCAGCAGCTTGGACGGGGGAGACACTGAAGCTTTCTTT	CASSLDGGDTEAFF